One sample yielded the 15 T cell receptor beta chains listed below, sequenced in a study of T cell responses to AZD1222 COVID-19 vaccine. Clones were sequenced by immunoSEQ multiplex PCR, and TCRdb holds only the in-frame ones, with some missing. The data contain roughly 120,000 clones, 75% to 90% of them singletons. The sequences come from peripheral blood, collected on day 0 of AZD1222 vaccination. These receptors were obtained from an adult in good health.

V usage is TRBV7-2 and J usage is TRBJ2-3; no reliable D call. CDR3 size: 14 residues. Germline CDR1 reads SGHTA; CDR2 reads FQGNSA. V was cut by 0 bases and J by 2 bases, with 6 bases left in between. The CDR3 reads CASSLAYDTDTQYF. CDR3 nucleotides: TGTGCCAGCAGCTTAGCTTATGACACAGATACGCAGTATTTT.

The rearrangement links TRBV30 to TRBJ2-5; D gene ambiguous. The CDR3 covers 13 residues. V was cut by 0 bases and J by 5 bases, with 10 bases left in between. Germline V gene data show CDR1 as GTSNPN and CDR2 as SVGIG (reference sequence). As DNA, the CDR3 is TGTGCCTGGAGTGTACGAGAGAGGGAGACCCAGTACTTC. It translates to CAWSVRERETQYF.

The rearrangement links TRBV9 to TRBJ2-5; 12 bases match TRBD2. This CDR3 region has 16 residues. CDR1 SGDLS and CDR2 YYNGEE come from the germline V gene. Trimming removed 4 bases from V and 4 bases from J; junction bases left unmatched: 8. CDR3 coding DNA: TGTGCCAGCAGCCCCCAGACTAGCGGGGGAGGAGAGACCCAGTACTTC. It encodes CASSPQTSGGGETQYF.

The CDR3 protein is CASGPYTEAFF. In DNA form, the CDR3 reads TGTGCTAGTGGTCCCTACACTGAAGCTTTCTTT. The gene calls are TRBV12-5 and TRBJ1-1, with no clear D. V lost 5 bases and J lost 3, with 4 bases in between. This CDR3 comprises 11 residues. CDR1 is LGHNT, CDR2 FRNRAP, per germline.

This chain links TRBV30 with TRBJ1-2, with D unclear. The CDR3 consists of 15 residues. The germline V gene has CDR1 GTSNPN and CDR2 SVGIG (reference sequence). The germline V and J ends were trimmed by 5 bases and 2 bases, with 18 bases remaining between them. The CDR3 DNA sequence: TGTGCCTGGCGTTTATACTGGAGTAGCAACTATGGCTACACCTTC. Amino acid sequence: CAWRLYWSSNYGYTF.

V usage is TRBV9 and J usage is TRBJ2-5; TRBD2 aligns across 11 bases. The CDR3 length is 18 residues. The ends lost 0 bases at V and 1 base at J; junction bases unmatched: 8. CDR1 SGDLS and CDR2 YYNGEE come from the germline V gene. In DNA form, the CDR3 reads TGTGCCAGCAGCGTAGTTCCGTCGACTAGCGGGGTCCAAGAGACCCAGTACTTC. Its translation: CASSVVPSTSGVQETQYF.

This chain connects TRBV27 to TRBJ1-1; a possible D gene is TRBD1 (6 bases). Germline CDR1 reads MNHEY; CDR2 reads SMNVEV (reference sequence). The CDR3 runs 14 residues. Trimming left V 6 bases short and J 9 bases short, with 20 bases between. The CDR3 region has the DNA TGTGCCAGCAGATATCACAGGGACTCCGCCCAAGCTTTCTTT. The encoded protein is CASRYHRDSAQAFF.

The CDR3 is CASSTPGDAGEQYF. CDR3 sequence (DNA): TGTGCCAGCAGTACCCCTGGGGACGCGGGGGAGCAGTACTTC. The V and J genes are TRBV2 and TRBJ2-7; D is possibly TRBD2 (6 bases). CDR3 length equals 14 residues. The germline V gene has CDR1 SNHLY and CDR2 FYNNEI. V lost 5 bases to trimming and J lost 7 bases, with 18 bases between them.

V is TRBV7-8 and J is TRBJ1-5; D is possibly TRBD1 (5 bases). Trimming cost V 4 bases and J 0 bases, with 13 bases left between them. The CDR3 consists of 16 residues. The germline V gene has CDR1 SGHVS and CDR2 FQNEAQ. The CDR3 is CASSSRDLHSNQPQHF. CDR3 sequence (DNA): TGTGCCAGCAGCTCCAGGGACCTCCATAGCAATCAGCCCCAGCATTTT.

The V and J genes are TRBV7-3 and TRBJ2-1; no firm D call. Germline V gives CDR1 SGHTA, CDR2 FQGTGA. The CDR3 is made up of 14 amino acids. V dropped 1 base and J dropped 2 bases, with 6 bases sitting between them. This chain's CDR3 is CASSLKPAYNEQFF. Written as DNA, the CDR3 is TGTGCCAGCAGCTTAAAGCCAGCCTACAATGAGCAGTTCTTC.

The V call is TRBV11-3, the J call TRBJ2-7; 10 nucleotides agree with TRBD2. There are 14 residues in the CDR3. Germline values: CDR1 SGHNT, CDR2 YENEEA. After removal of 5 bases from V and 1 base from J, the junction contained 2 bases not matched to a gene. The CDR3 reads CASSLLAGSYEQYF. In DNA, the CDR3 is TGTGCCAGCAGCCTACTAGCGGGGTCCTACGAGCAGTACTTC. Full variable domain (remainder filled in from reference TRBV11-3 and TRBJ2-7): EAGVVQSPRYKIIEKKQPVAFWCNPISGHNTLYWYLQNLGQGPELLIRYENEEAVDDSQLPKDRFSAERLKGVDSTLKIQPAELGDSAVYLCASSLLAGSYEQYFGPGTRLTVT.

This chain connects TRBV13 to TRBJ2-5, with 7 bases fitting TRBD2. Germline trimming cut 5 bases from V and 5 bases from J; bases unmatched to any gene: 14. CDR3 length equals 16 residues. Germline V gene data show CDR1 as PRHDT and CDR2 as FYEKMQ (reference sequence). This CDR3 is CASSTTLAESGETQYF. For the CDR3, the DNA is TGTGCCAGCAGCACCACGCTAGCGGAAAGCGGGGAGACCCAGTACTTC.

This clone has only a few counts. The chain links TRBV29-1 to TRBJ1-1; TRBD1 is a possible D gene (5 bases). V lost 7 bases, J lost 7 bases, and 13 bases lay in between. The CDR3 covers 11 residues. Germline CDR1 is SQVTM and CDR2 is ANQGSEA. CDR3 sequence (DNA): TGCAGCGGTGGGGGAACCCTTGAAGCTTTCTTT. Translated: CSGGGTLEAFF.

DNA of the CDR3: TGTGCCAGCAGCCGAGACAGGAAAGTAGGTCAGCCCCAGCATTTT. Translation gives CASSRDRKVGQPQHF. The chain carries TRBV6-5 and TRBJ1-5, with D possibly matching TRBD1 (6 bases). Germline CDR1 MNHEY, CDR2 SVGAGI. CDR3 size: 15 residues. Trimming removed 6 bases at V and 6 bases at J, with 18 bases between.

The rearrangement links TRBV2 to TRBJ1-6, with D perhaps TRBD1 (6 bases). The CDR3 contains 13 residues. CDR1 is SNHLY and CDR2 is FYNNEI in the germline V gene. V was trimmed by 6 bases and J by 9 bases, leaving 12 bases between them. The CDR3 nucleotides read TGTGCCAGCAGGGGGGGGGCGGCTTCACCCCTCCACTTT. The encoded protein is CASRGGAASPLHF. Looking up the rest from reference TRBV2 and TRBJ1-6 gives the full variable domain: EPEVTQTPSHQVTQMGQEVILRCVPISNHLYFYWYRQILGQKVEFLVSFYNNEISEKSEIFDDQFSVERPDGSNFTLKIRSTKLEDSAMYFCASRGGAASPLHFGNGTRLTVT.